The rows below give T cell receptor beta chains drawn from one sample of a study of vaccination and CD4 T cells after COVID-19. TCRdb processed the PCR reads anew with MiXCR; each CDR3 protein has one entry. This table holds just over 35,000 distinct CDR3 sequences, 36% found once. This material consisted of CD4+ T cells from blood, taken about 7 months after SARS-CoV-2 vaccination. These receptors were taken from a human donor who had recovered from COVID-19. The CDR3 runs from the conserved cysteine through the conserved F or W. D genes are given only for firm matches. Expanded clones are given a class, and other clones once, few, many or no size at all.

size	D	V	J	CDR3	DNA
-	TRBD1	TRBV5-8	TRBJ2-1	CASRHRGDSYNEQFF	TGTGCCAGCAGGCACAGGGGGGACTCCTACAATGAGCAGTTCTTC
-	-	TRBV27	TRBJ2-1	CASSLAAPDGGNEQFF	TGTGCCAGCAGTTTAGCTGCGCCAGATGGAGGCAATGAGCAGTTCTTC
few	-	TRBV6-5	TRBJ1-2	CASSYHGQSGGYTF	TGTGCCAGCAGTTACCACGGACAGTCTGGAGGCTACACCTTC
few	-	TRBV27	TRBJ1-2	CASGSGVSGYTF	TGTGCCAGCGGGTCGGGGGTTAGTGGCTACACCTTC
-	-	TRBV15	TRBJ2-7	CATSRESAGSYEQYF	TGTGCCACCAGCAGAGAGAGTGCTGGATCCTACGAGCAGTACTTC
few	-	TRBV20-1	TRBJ2-1	CSAWNQFNEQFF	TGCAGTGCTTGGAATCAATTCAATGAGCAGTTCTTC
-	TRBD1	TRBV19	TRBJ2-2	CASQGAGELFF	TGTGCCAGTCAGGGGGCCGGGGAGCTGTTTTTT
-	-	TRBV4-1	TRBJ1-6	CASSLGQLTSSYNSPLHF	TGCGCCAGCAGCTTAGGACAGTTAACGAGCTCCTATAATTCACCCCTCCACTTT
-	-	TRBV2	TRBJ2-3	CASSEFTDTQYF	TGTGCCAGCAGTGAATTCACAGATACGCAGTATTTT
few	TRBD2	TRBV7-8	TRBJ2-1	CASTQSGGRVGSYNEQFF	TGTGCCAGCACCCAATCGGGCGGGAGAGTGGGCTCCTACAATGAGCAGTTCTTC
few	TRBD2	TRBV7-2	TRBJ2-7	CASSLDSSVLAVTYEQYF	TGTGCCAGCAGCTTAGATTCTTCGGTACTAGCGGTTACCTACGAGCAGTACTTC
-	-	TRBV4-2	TRBJ2-3	CASSQEGGVGTDTQYF	TGTGCCAGCAGCCAAGAGGGGGGAGTGGGCACAGATACGCAGTATTTT
-	-	TRBV6-1	TRBJ2-1	CASSEWGDITRFF	TGTGCCAGCAGTGAATGGGGGGACATCACCCGGTTCTTC
-	-	TRBV6-2/TRBV6-3	TRBJ2-3	CASTTLLTVISTDTQYF	TGTGCCAGCACCACCCTGTTGACAGTAATCAGCACAGATACGCAGTATTTT
-	TRBD2	TRBV28	TRBJ2-1	CASSQLAGGYHEQFF	TGTGCCAGCAGTCAACTAGCGGGAGGGTACCATGAGCAGTTCTTC
few	-	TRBV27	TRBJ1-3	CASSYQAGNTIYF	TGTGCCAGCAGTTACCAGGCTGGAAACACCATATATTTT
many	-	TRBV27	TRBJ1-5	CASSSGGNQPQHF	TGTGCCAGCAGTTCGGGCGGGAACCAGCCCCAGCATTTT
-	TRBD2	TRBV19	TRBJ2-1	CASSKAGGPGEVRFF	TGTGCCAGTAGTAAGGCGGGAGGGCCTGGAGAGGTTCGGTTCTTC
-	-	TRBV11-2	TRBJ2-1	CASSLEGYNEQFF	TGTGCCAGCAGCTTGGAGGGCTACAATGAGCAGTTCTTC
-	-	TRBV7-8	TRBJ1-1	CASSLKRGTEAFF	TGTGCCAGCAGCTTGAAGAGGGGCACTGAAGCTTTCTTT
-	-	TRBV20-1	TRBJ2-5	CSAFGRETQYF	TGCAGTGCTTTCGGGCGGGAGACCCAGTACTTC
-	TRBD2	TRBV7-3	TRBJ2-3	CASSYSLAGVEDTQYF	TGTGCCAGCAGCTACTCACTAGCGGGAGTCGAAGATACGCAGTATTTT
-	-	TRBV6-2/TRBV6-3	TRBJ2-7	CASSYQGTSYEQYF	TGTGCCAGCAGTTACCAGGGGACTTCCTACGAGCAGTACTTC
-	TRBD1	TRBV6-1	TRBJ1-1	CASSQTGAEAFF	TGTGCCAGCAGTCAAACAGGGGCTGAAGCTTTCTTT
-	TRBD2	TRBV6-1	TRBJ2-1	CASTRLAEYNEQFF	TGTGCCAGCACTAGACTAGCGGAGTACAATGAGCAGTTCTTC
-	-	TRBV6-1	TRBJ2-6	CASTPGGANVLTF	TGTGCCAGCACCCCGGGGGGGGCCAACGTCCTGACTTTC
-	TRBD1	TRBV7-9	TRBJ2-7	CASSSGQDYEQYF	TGTGCCAGCAGCTCGGGACAGGACTACGAGCAGTACTTC
few	-	TRBV6-1	TRBJ1-2	CASSPPGGGGYTF	TGTGCCAGCAGTCCCCCTGGAGGGGGAGGCTACACCTTC
-	TRBD2	TRBV7-8	TRBJ2-5	CASSSGGAGVGETQYF	TGTGCCAGCAGCTCGGGAGGAGCGGGAGTTGGGGAGACCCAGTACTTC
-	-	TRBV5-4	TRBJ2-7	CASSLDGDYEQYF	TGTGCCAGCAGCTTGGATGGCGACTACGAGCAGTACTTC
-	-	TRBV7-9	TRBJ2-7	CASSLLGGEMLSGYEQYF	TGTGCCAGCAGCTTATTGGGGGGAGAGATGTTAAGTGGCTACGAGCAGTACTTC
-	TRBD2	TRBV4-3	TRBJ2-5	CASSRIAGQETQYF	TGCGCCAGCAGCCGAATAGCGGGACAAGAGACCCAGTACTTC
-	-	TRBV6-1	TRBJ1-2	CASSHLGDYTF	TGTGCCAGCAGCCACCTAGGGGACTACACCTTC
-	-	TRBV10-1	TRBJ2-7	CASSAIRGRGIHEQYF	TGCGCCAGCAGTGCCATCCGAGGCAGGGGAATTCACGAGCAGTACTTC
few	-	TRBV27	TRBJ2-1	CASSLGGPHNEQFF	TGTGCCAGCAGTTTAGGAGGGCCCCACAATGAGCAGTTCTTC
-	-	TRBV5-6	TRBJ2-7	CASSLLNDGGSYEQYF	TGTGCCAGCAGCTTGCTCAACGACGGAGGCTCCTACGAGCAGTACTTC
-	-	TRBV2	TRBJ1-5	CASSSERGNQPQHF	TGTGCCAGCAGTTCAGAGAGAGGCAATCAGCCCCAGCATTTT
-	-	TRBV4-3	TRBJ2-1	CASSQGELGGYNEQFF	TGCGCCAGCAGCCAAGGGGAACTAGGGGGCTACAATGAGCAGTTCTTC
-	-	TRBV4-1	TRBJ2-5	CASSQVRGRGFQETQYF	TGCGCCAGCAGCCAAGTCAGGGGGCGGGGGTTTCAAGAGACCCAGTACTTC
-	-	TRBV7-7	TRBJ2-3	CASSLAPPGVAGLSTDTQYF	TGTGCTAGCAGCTTAGCCCCCCCGGGGGTCGCGGGTCTCAGCACAGATACGCAGTATTTT
-	-	TRBV11-1	TRBJ2-7	CASSLVGNSYEQYF	TGTGCCAGCAGCTTAGTAGGGAACTCCTACGAGCAGTACTTC
medium-sized	-	TRBV6-4	TRBJ2-3	CASSGDSTDTQYF	TGTGCCAGCAGTGGGGACAGCACAGATACGCAGTATTTT
-	TRBD2	TRBV15	TRBJ2-7	CATSSSGAGAGGEQYF	TGTGCCACCAGCAGCTCAGGTGCGGGAGCTGGGGGCGAGCAGTACTTC
few	-	TRBV20-1	TRBJ2-1	CSARDSQGSGNEQFF	TGCAGTGCTAGAGACTCACAAGGGTCGGGCAATGAGCAGTTCTTC
-	-	TRBV5-6	TRBJ1-6	CASSLTRLNSPLHF	TGTGCCAGCAGCCTTACCCGACTCAATTCACCCCTCCACTTT
-	TRBD2	TRBV6-1	TRBJ2-2	CASSASGRNTGELFF	TGTGCCAGCAGTGCTAGCGGGAGGAACACCGGGGAGCTGTTTTTT
many	TRBD1	TRBV6-2/TRBV6-3	TRBJ2-1	CASRDRGTYNEQFF	TGTGCCAGCAGGGACAGGGGCACCTACAATGAGCAGTTCTTC
few	TRBD2	TRBV20-1	TRBJ2-2	CSAPDSGSNTGELFF	TGCAGTGCTCCCGATAGCGGGAGTAACACCGGGGAGCTGTTTTTT
-	TRBD2	TRBV5-1	TRBJ2-1	CASSYWGREASYNEQFF	TGCGCCAGCAGCTACTGGGGACGGGAGGCGTCCTACAATGAGCAGTTCTTC